This T cell receptor beta chain was sequenced for a study of T-cell reconstitution after alpha-beta-depleted transplantation in children. Many counts were recorded for this clonotype. Its target is unknown. With 6 bases clipped from V and 2 bases from J, the junction kept 4 bases outside the gene matches. Germline CDR1 and CDR2: KGHSH and LQKENI. CDR3 size: 14 residues. Molecular barcoding with unique molecular identifiers was used for the TCRbeta library. TCRdb analysed the PCR reads with MiXCR anew, one entry per CDR3 protein. Of fewer than 1 million distinct CDR3 sequences in the sample, around 17% are singletons; the top ten hold roughly 4.8%. Points from the study as a whole: Several hundred graft clones that had expanded were reportedly the source of alpha-beta T cells about two months after transplant. Certain patients had high TCRbeta diversity at day 60, and it came from recipient T cells and thymic progenitors that survived. Newly generated T cells supplied most T-cell counts and diversity one year post-transplant.

The sequence was collected from a male patient younger than 18 who had a stem cell transplant for acute lymphoblastic leukemia, so the T cells may come from the graft donor. This sequence joins TRBV18 and TRBJ1-3, with TRBD1 matching over 7 bases. The sample here was PBMCs, mostly from graft donor cells, taken 360 days after TCRalphabeta/CD19-depleted stem cell transplant. The CDR3, as DNA: TGTGCCAGCTCTGCCGACAGGGCTGGAAACACCATATATTTT. It yields the protein CASSADRAGNTIYF.